The clone carrying this TCR beta chain was seen many times. Its antigen is unknown. This sample was taken from a study of memory CD4+ T cells and cytomegalovirus serostatus. For the study at large: Of the healthy Belgian adults, several were CMV seropositive and approximately 24 seronegative.

Study-level points and caveats: Of 164 reported CMV TCRbeta sequences, 67 were found in memory CD4+ repertoires.

The V and J ends lost 1 base and 0 bases respectively, with 11 bases between them. This CDR3 has 16 amino acids. Germline CDR1 is SGHRS and CDR2 is YFSETQ. Data came from immunoSEQ multiplex PCR; TCRdb stores just in-frame clones and leaves some out. The data hold about 64,000 clones, with over 60% observed a single time. Single viable CD3+CD4+CD8-CD45RO+ cells were sorted as the memory CD4+ T cells. Total CD4+ T cells were enriched by CD4 positive selection. The origin of this receptor is an adult in good health and CMV-seronegative. The specimen was memory CD4+ T cells from blood. The chain links TRBV5-1 to TRBJ1-3; D may be TRBD1 (6 bases). CDR3 in amino acids: CASSLHLQGSGNTIYF. CDR3 nucleotide sequence: TGCGCCAGCAGCTTGCACCTACAGGGCTCTGGAAACACCATATATTTT.